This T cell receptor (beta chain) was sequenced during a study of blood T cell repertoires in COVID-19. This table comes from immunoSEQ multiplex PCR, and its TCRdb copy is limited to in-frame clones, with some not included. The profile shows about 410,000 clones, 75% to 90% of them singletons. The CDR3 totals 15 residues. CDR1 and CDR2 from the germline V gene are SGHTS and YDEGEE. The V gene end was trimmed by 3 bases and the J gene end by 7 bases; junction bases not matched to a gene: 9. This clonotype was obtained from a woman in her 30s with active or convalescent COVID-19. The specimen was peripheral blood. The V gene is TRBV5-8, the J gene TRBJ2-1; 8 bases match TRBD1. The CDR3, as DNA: TGTGCCAGCAGCTGGGGACAGGCGGGTGGAAATGAGCAGTTCTTC. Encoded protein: CASSWGQAGGNEQFF.